These 23 T cell receptor beta chains share one sample of origin, sequenced in a study of T cell responses to AZD1222 COVID-19 vaccine. Some clones are missing from TCRdb's copy, which holds only in-frame ones; the method was immunoSEQ multiplex PCR. The data contain approximately 110,000 clones, about 87% of them singletons. The sample consisted of peripheral blood, taken on day 0 of AZD1222 vaccination. The receptors shown here come from an adult in good health.

The chain joins TRBV7-2 to TRBJ1-2; 10 nucleotides agree with TRBD1. CDR3 size: 14 residues. V trimming: 1 base; J trimming: 7 bases; junction bases outside the gene matches: 3. The germline V gene has CDR1 SGHTA and CDR2 FQGNSA. CDR3 bases: TGTGCCAGCAGCTTAGGACAGGGGGCGGTTGGCTACACCTTC. It translates to CASSLGQGAVGYTF.

V is TRBV4-1 and J is TRBJ1-1; TRBD1 matches 7 bases. Germline assignment: CDR1 MGHRA and CDR2 YSYEKL. The trim removed 2 bases at V and 3 bases at J, leaving 6 bases unmatched. The CDR3 sequence is 15 residues long. CDR3 in DNA: TGCGCCAGCAGCCAACCAGACAGGGACCACACTGAAGCTTTCTTT. It encodes CASSQPDRDHTEAFF.

This chain links TRBV7-3 with TRBJ1-2, with D unclear. CDR1 is SGHTA and CDR2 is FQGTGA in the germline V gene. The germline V and J ends were trimmed by 4 bases and 8 bases, with 14 bases remaining between them. CDR3 size: 13 residues. The CDR3 spells CASSSGPQDGYTF. The CDR3, as DNA: TGTGCCAGCAGCTCCGGGCCCCAGGACGGCTACACCTTC. Filled out from reference TRBV7-3 and TRBJ1-2, the complete variable domain reads GAGVSQTPSNKVTEKGKYVELRCDPISGHTALYWYRQSLGQGPEFLIYFQGTGAADDSGLPNDRFFAVRPEGSVSTLKIQRTERGDSAVYLCASSSGPQDGYTFGSGTRLTVV.

V gene TRBV3-1 (or the pseudogene TRBV3-2) combines with J gene TRBJ1-1; possible D gene TRBD1, 5 bases. V was pared by 0 bases and J by 3 bases, with 14 bases between. This CDR3 has 16 residues. Germline CDR1 is LGHDT and CDR2 is YNNKEL (reference sequence). The CDR3 DNA sequence: TGTGCCAGCAGCCAAGATTTGAGGGGCTATGACACTGAAGCTTTCTTT. This sequence encodes CASSQDLRGYDTEAFF.

V gene TRBV2 combines with J gene TRBJ1-5; D might be TRBD1 (5 bases). Trimming removed 0 bases from V and 7 bases from J, with 10 bases in between. The CDR3 is 14 amino acids. From germline, CDR1 is SNHLY and CDR2 FYNNEI. This CDR3 reads CASSEARGVQPQHF. For the CDR3, the DNA is TGTGCCAGCAGTGAAGCGAGAGGGGTCCAGCCCCAGCATTTT.

The rearrangement links TRBV11-3 to TRBJ2-3; D gene ambiguous. The V gene's germline CDR1 is SGHNT and CDR2 YENEEA. CDR3 length: 14 amino acids. V was cut by 1 base and J by 6 bases, with 11 bases left in between. The CDR3: CASSLGLSFDTQYF. As DNA, the CDR3 is TGTGCCAGCAGCTTAGGGTTGAGTTTCGATACGCAGTATTTT.

The chain couples TRBV7-9 to TRBJ1-2; D ambiguous. Per germline, CDR1 SEHNR and CDR2 FQNEAQ (reference sequence). CDR3 length equals 15 residues. The V end lost 1 base, the J end lost 4 bases, and 13 bases lay between the germline ends. The CDR3 region is CASSLGPASGYGYTF. The CDR3 DNA reads as TGTGCCAGCAGCTTAGGTCCAGCCTCTGGCTATGGCTACACCTTC. The full variable domain, with the rest looked up from reference TRBV7-9 and TRBJ1-2, is DTGVSQNPRHKITKRGQNVTFRCDPISEHNRLYWYRQTLGQGPEFLTYFQNEAQLEKSRLLSDRFSAERPKGSFSTLEIQRTEQGDSAMYLCASSLGPASGYGYTFGSGTRLTVV.

CDR3 DNA: TGTGCCAGCAGCGCCGACGGGTCGAACACTGAAGCTTTCTTT. It translates to CASSADGSNTEAFF. The V and J genes are TRBV11-3 and TRBJ1-1; no clear D gene. The CDR3 has 14 residues. Germline V CDR1 and CDR2: SGHNT, YENEEA. V was shortened by 5 bases and J by 1 base, with 11 bases between the two germline ends. The complete variable domain, with remaining parts taken from reference TRBV11-3 and TRBJ1-1, reads EAGVVQSPRYKIIEKKQPVAFWCNPISGHNTLYWYLQNLGQGPELLIRYENEEAVDDSQLPKDRFSAERLKGVDSTLKIQPAELGDSAVYLCASSADGSNTEAFFGQGTRLTVV.

This clone appeared once. V and J are TRBV12-3 or TRBV12-4 and TRBJ2-5, with TRBD1 as a possible D gene (5 bases). This CDR3 contains 13 residues. Trimming removed 7 bases from V and 0 bases from J, with 9 bases in between. In nucleotides, the CDR3 is TGTGCCAGCACCAGACAGAACCAAGAGACCCAGTACTTC. Translated: CASTRQNQETQYF.

The genes are TRBV7-2 and TRBJ2-5; 7 bases are shared with TRBD1. V shed 5 bases, J shed 2 bases, and the junction held 2 bases outside the gene matches. Germline V CDR1 and CDR2: SGHTA, FQGNSA. The CDR3 is made up of 13 amino acids. In nucleotides, the CDR3 is TGTGCCAGCAGCAACAGGGGTCAAGAGACCCAGTACTTC. Translating gives CASSNRGQETQYF. The variable domain in full, completed from reference TRBV7-2 and TRBJ2-5, reads GAGVSQSPSNKVTEKGKDVELRCDPISGHTALYWYRQSLGQGLEFLIYFQGNSAPDKSGLPSDRFSAERTGGSVSTLTIQRTQQEDSAVYLCASSNRGQETQYFGPGTRLLVL.

To note about this clone: One end of the junction varies from germline; a read error may be responsible. V gene TRBV14 combines with J gene TRBJ2-7, with 9 positions matching TRBD1. This CDR3 contains 11 residues. Germline CDR1 reads SGHDN; CDR2 reads FVKESK. The CDR3 protein is CASSHRTGVSF. The CDR3 coding sequence is TGTGCCAGCAGCCATAGGACAGGGGTTTCATTC.

The chain has TRBV13 and TRBJ1-6; 8 positions match TRBD1. Germline V gene lookup returns CDR1 PRHDT and CDR2 FYEKMQ (reference sequence). Trimming took 5 bases from V and 10 from J; bases not matched to a gene: 7. The CDR3 extends over 14 amino acids. CDR3 DNA sequence: TGTGCCAGCAGCCCGGACAGGGCAAGGTCACCCCTCCACTTT. Its translation is CASSPDRARSPLHF.

There are a few counts of this clone. The rearrangement uses TRBV27 and TRBJ1-3; no definite D call. V was trimmed by 5 bases and J by 3 bases, leaving 8 bases between them. The germline CDR1 and CDR2 sequences are MNHEY and SMNVEV (reference sequence). The CDR3 is 13 amino acids. The CDR3 region has the DNA TGTGCCAGCAGTCCGAGTCTTGGAAACACCATATATTTT. Translating gives CASSPSLGNTIYF.

This rearrangement joins TRBV5-1 to TRBJ1-2; D not certain. With 0 bases removed from V and 8 bases from J, the gap between germline ends came to 8 bases. Germline V gives CDR1 SGHRS, CDR2 YFSETQ. The CDR3 sequence is 12 residues long. In nucleotides, the CDR3 is TGCGCCAGCAGCTTGGGTAAAGAGGGCTACACCTTC. As protein: CASSLGKEGYTF. Supplemented by reference TRBV5-1 and TRBJ1-2, the full variable domain reads KAGVTQTPRYLIKTRGQQVTLSCSPISGHRSVSWYQQTPGQGLQFLFEYFSETQRNKGNFPGRFSGRQFSNSRSEMNVSTLELGDSALYLCASSLGKEGYTFGSGTRLTVV.

The CDR3 sequence is CATSDYAGLKETQYF. The CDR3 nucleotides are TGTGCCACCAGTGATTACGCAGGGTTAAAAGAGACCCAGTACTTC. This chain uses TRBV24-1 with TRBJ2-5; D is perhaps TRBD1 (5 bases). In germline, CDR1 is KGHDR, CDR2 SFDVKD. V lost 2 bases and J 3 bases, leaving 12 bases between the germline ends. CDR3 length equals 15 residues.

The gene calls are TRBV7-9 and TRBJ1-5; 8 bases agree with TRBD1. With 4 bases clipped from V and 7 bases from J, the junction kept 9 bases outside the gene matches. The CDR3 sequence is 15 residues long. Germline V gene data show CDR1 as SEHNR and CDR2 as FQNEAQ (reference sequence). Written as DNA, the CDR3 is TGTGCCAGCAGCTGGGGGACAGGCTATGGGCAGCCCCAGCATTTT. It translates to CASSWGTGYGQPQHF.

The genes are TRBV11-2 and TRBJ2-7, with 8 bases matching TRBD2. There are 17 residues in the CDR3. Germline V gene data show CDR1 as SGHAT and CDR2 as FQNNGV. V lost 6 bases, J lost 3 bases, and 16 bases stayed unmatched. CDR3 DNA sequence: TGTGCCAGCAGTCCGCCCGTAGCGGGGTACTACGACTACGAGCAGTACTTC. This gives the protein CASSPPVAGYYDYEQYF.

The sample holds one count of this clone. The chain is built from TRBV5-1 and TRBJ2-2, with TRBD2 as a possible D gene (6 bases). Between the trimmed V and J ends, which lost 7 bases and 3 bases, there was a span of 13 bases. Germline-derived CDR1 and CDR2 are SGHRS and YFSETQ. CDR3 length: 14 residues. In DNA, the CDR3 is TGCGCCAGCGGGCTACTAGCTGACACCGGGGAGCTGTTTTTT. Its protein product is CASGLLADTGELFF.

This sequence joins TRBV7-9 and TRBJ2-1, with 7 bases fitting TRBD2. V lost 5 bases to trimming and J lost 2 bases; unmatched junction nucleotides: 9. The CDR3 is 16 amino acids. Looked up from germline, CDR1 is SEHNR and CDR2 is FQNEAQ (reference sequence). CDR3 DNA sequence: TGTGCCAGCAGCGGAAGAGTAGCGGGTCCCTACAATGAGCAGTTCTTC. It yields the protein CASSGRVAGPYNEQFF.

The rearrangement joins TRBV19 to TRBJ1-5; D might be TRBD1 (5 bases). This CDR3 is 14 amino acids long. In germline, CDR1 is LNHDA, CDR2 SQIVND (reference sequence). The V gene lost 3 bases and the J gene lost 11 bases, with 17 bases spanning the gap. The CDR3 here is CASSIDTFTGAQHF. CDR3 nucleotide sequence: TGTGCCAGTAGTATTGACACCTTCACGGGGGCCCAGCATTTT.

This chain joins TRBV5-1 and TRBJ2-3; 9 bases fit TRBD1. Germline loops: CDR1 SGHRS, CDR2 YFSETQ. The CDR3 runs 16 residues. Germline trimming cut 4 bases from V and 6 bases from J; bases unmatched to any gene: 12. The CDR3 loop reads CASSKGQGTIPDTQYF. In DNA form, the CDR3 reads TGCGCCAGCAGCAAAGGACAGGGGACTATCCCCGATACGCAGTATTTT.

This clone is a singleton in its sample. The chain is built from TRBV7-9 and TRBJ2-1; 8 bases are shared with TRBD1. The CDR3 spans 12 residues. V shed 5 bases and J 13 bases; nucleotides not matched to a gene: 7. Per the germline V gene, CDR1 is SEHNR and CDR2 is FQNEAQ (reference sequence). The CDR3, as DNA: TGTGCCAGCAGCCCGGGACAGGCCTTCCAGTTCTTC. It encodes CASSPGQAFQFF.

This clone occurred a few times. The chain is built from TRBV15 and TRBJ2-7, with 8 bases aligning to TRBD1. Unmatched junction bases numbered 8, after V lost 2 bases and J lost 5 bases. The CDR3 runs 15 residues. Per the germline V gene, CDR1 is LNHNV and CDR2 is YYDKDF (reference sequence). The CDR3 coding sequence is TGTGCCACCAGCAGAAGGACAGGGCTCGTTGACGAGCAGTACTTC. It is translated as CATSRRTGLVDEQYF.